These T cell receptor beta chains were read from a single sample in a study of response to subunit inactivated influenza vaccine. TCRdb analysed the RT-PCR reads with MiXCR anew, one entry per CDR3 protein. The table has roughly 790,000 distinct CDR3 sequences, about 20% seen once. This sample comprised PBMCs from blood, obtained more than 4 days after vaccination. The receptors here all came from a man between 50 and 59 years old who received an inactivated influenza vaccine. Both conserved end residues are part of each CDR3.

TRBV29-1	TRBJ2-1	CSVGALLGNEQFF
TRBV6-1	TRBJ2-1	CASTRGGGRVYNEQFF
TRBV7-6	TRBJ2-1	CASSLGPSGGVNEQFF
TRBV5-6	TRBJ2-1	CASSLSPGFYEFSYNEQFF
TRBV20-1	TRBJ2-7	CSARSDSYEQYF
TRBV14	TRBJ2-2	CASSEGRTGELFF
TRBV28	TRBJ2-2	CASSYRSRTGGSGELFF
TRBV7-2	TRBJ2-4	CASSQLAKNIQYF
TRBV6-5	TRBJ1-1	CASSYLTGDTEAFF
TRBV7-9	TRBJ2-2	CASSILAGGTGELFF
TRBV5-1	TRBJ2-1	CASTTEQGSRNEQFF
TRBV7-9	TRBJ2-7	CASSLGHPYEQYF
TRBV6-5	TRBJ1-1	CASSYAGQGEAFF
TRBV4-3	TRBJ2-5	CASSPRGREPGETQYF
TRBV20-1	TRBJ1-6	CSAAQGDQYNSPLHF
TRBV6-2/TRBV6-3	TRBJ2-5	CASRFRSGQETLYF
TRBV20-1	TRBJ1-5	CSARGGQGSTQPQHF
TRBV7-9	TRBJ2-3	CASSLSAGGPSTDTQYF
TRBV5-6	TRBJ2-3	CASSLVTDLTDTQYF
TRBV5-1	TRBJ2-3	CASSLPRDRGDTQYF
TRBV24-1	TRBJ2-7	CATSGTGSYEQYF
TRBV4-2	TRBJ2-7	CASSQGPGRNEQYF
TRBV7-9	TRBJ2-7	CASSFASGSVNEQYF
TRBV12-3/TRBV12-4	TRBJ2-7	CASRITRVTEQYF
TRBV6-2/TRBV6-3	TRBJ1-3	CASTYGTAGNTIYF
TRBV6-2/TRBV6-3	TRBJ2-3	CASSRGEHRTDTQYF
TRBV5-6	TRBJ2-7	CASRLGQAAYEQYF
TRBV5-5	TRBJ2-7	CASSWDSISYEQYF
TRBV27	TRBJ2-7	CASSLSMQGSYEQYF
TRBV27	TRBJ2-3	CASSPLLAGGWDTQYF
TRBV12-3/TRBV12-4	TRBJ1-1	CASTLTGRYEAFF
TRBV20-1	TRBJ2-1	CSARNGLAPNEQFF
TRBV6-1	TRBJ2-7	CASRTWDREYEQYF
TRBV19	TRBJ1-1	CASRTGQTNTEAFF
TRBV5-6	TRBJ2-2	CASSLVAGGTGELFF
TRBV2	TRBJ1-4	CASSVDQNEKLFF
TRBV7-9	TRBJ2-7	CASRGRDSYEQYF
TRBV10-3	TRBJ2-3	CAIQTSGGPTDTQYF
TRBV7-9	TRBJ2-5	CASSQQGVIGETQYF
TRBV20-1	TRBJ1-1	CSAPLVTEAFF
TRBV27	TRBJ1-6	CASSLGRAVQMTYNSPLHF
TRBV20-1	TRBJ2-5	CSAFSTSNEETQYF
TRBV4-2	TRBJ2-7	CASSRGQEGGYEQYF
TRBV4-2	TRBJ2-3	CASSQGGQITDTQYF
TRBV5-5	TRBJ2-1	CASSFQGDLYNEQFF
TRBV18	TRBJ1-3	CASSPPGAGYGNTIYF
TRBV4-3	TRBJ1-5	CASSQDASYSNQPQHF